This TCR beta chain is from a study of blood T cells in healthy people across ages. Study-level findings and limits: A strong correlation was seen between TCR beta diversity and naive T cell percentage.

V shed 2 bases, J shed 1 base, and the junction held 7 bases outside the gene matches. CDR1 is DFQATT, CDR2 SNEGSKA, per germline (reference sequence). This CDR3 has 15 residues. The amount of total RNA extracted per sample was at least 5 micrograms. This clonotype has a single count. Its antigen remains unidentified. Together with a sample-barcoded 5' primer, a J-beta primer mix was included in a second PCR lasting roughly 7 to 11 cycles. TCRdb re-called the 5' RACE reads through MiXCR, storing one row per CDR3 protein. The repertoire consists of about 640,000 distinct CDR3 sequences, with under 70% occurring once and the leading ten covering 30% to 40%.

This clonotype was sampled from a man aged 55 to 70 in good health. The chain is built from TRBV20-1 and TRBJ2-7; 8 bases are a match to TRBD2. Source material: blood. The CDR3: CSARPGTSPSYEQYF. DNA for the CDR3: TGCAGTGCTAGACCAGGGACTAGTCCTTCCTACGAGCAGTACTTC.